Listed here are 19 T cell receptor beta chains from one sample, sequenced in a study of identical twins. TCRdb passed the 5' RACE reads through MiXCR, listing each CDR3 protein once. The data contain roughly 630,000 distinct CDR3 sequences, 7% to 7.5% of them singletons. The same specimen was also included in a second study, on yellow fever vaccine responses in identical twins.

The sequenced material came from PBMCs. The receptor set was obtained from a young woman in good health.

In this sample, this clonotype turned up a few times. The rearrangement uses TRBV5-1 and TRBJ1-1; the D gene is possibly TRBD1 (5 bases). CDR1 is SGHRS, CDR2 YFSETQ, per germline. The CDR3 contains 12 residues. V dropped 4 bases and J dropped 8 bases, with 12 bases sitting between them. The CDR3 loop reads CASSPGLEEAFF. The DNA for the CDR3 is TGCGCCAGCAGCCCGGGACTCGAAGAAGCTTTCTTT.

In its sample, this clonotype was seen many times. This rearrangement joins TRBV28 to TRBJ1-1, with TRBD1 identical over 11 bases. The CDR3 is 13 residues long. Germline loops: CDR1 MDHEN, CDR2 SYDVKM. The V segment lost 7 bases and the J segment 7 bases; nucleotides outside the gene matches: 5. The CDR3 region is CASTAGTGGEAFF. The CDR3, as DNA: TGTGCCAGCACCGCAGGGACAGGGGGTGAAGCTTTCTTT.

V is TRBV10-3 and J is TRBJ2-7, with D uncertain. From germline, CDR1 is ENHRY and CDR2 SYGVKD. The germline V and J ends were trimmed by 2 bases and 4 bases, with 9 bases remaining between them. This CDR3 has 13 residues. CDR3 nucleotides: TGTGCCATCAGTGAGCCCCCCAAGTACGAGCAGTACGTC. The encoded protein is CAISEPPKYEQYV.

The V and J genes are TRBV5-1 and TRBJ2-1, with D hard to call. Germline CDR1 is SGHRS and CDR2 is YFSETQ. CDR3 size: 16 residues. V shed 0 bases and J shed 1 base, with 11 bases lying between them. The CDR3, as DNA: TGCGCCAGCAGCTTGGTTGCGGCCGGGTCCTACAATGAGCAGTTCTTC. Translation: CASSLVAAGSYNEQFF.

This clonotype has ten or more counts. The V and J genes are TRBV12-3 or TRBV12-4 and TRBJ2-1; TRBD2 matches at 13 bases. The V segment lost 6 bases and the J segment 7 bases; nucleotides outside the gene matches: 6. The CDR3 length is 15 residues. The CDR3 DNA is TGTGCCAGCAGAAACACGGGACTAGCGGGGAATGAGCAGTTCTTC. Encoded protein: CASRNTGLAGNEQFF.

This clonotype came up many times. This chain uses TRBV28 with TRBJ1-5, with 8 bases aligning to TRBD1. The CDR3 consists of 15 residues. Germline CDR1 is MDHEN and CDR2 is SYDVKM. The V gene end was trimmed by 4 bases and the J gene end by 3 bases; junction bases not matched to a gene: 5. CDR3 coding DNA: TGTGCCAGCAGTTCTCAGGGGGCCGTCAATCAGCCCCAGCATTTT. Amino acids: CASSSQGAVNQPQHF.

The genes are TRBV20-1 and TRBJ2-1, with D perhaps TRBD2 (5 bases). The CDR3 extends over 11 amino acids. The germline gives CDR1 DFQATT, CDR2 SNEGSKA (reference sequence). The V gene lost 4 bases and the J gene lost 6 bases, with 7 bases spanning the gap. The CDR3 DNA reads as TGCAGTGCTAAACTAGGCAATGAGCAGTTCTTC. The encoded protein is CSAKLGNEQFF.

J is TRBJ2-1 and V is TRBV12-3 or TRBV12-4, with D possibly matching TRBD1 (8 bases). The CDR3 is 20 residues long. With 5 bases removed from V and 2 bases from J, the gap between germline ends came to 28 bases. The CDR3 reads CASSPGRQGLRTRPYNEQFF. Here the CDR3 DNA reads TGTGCCAGCAGTCCCGGCCGACAGGGGCTACGGACTAGACCCTACAATGAGCAGTTCTTC.

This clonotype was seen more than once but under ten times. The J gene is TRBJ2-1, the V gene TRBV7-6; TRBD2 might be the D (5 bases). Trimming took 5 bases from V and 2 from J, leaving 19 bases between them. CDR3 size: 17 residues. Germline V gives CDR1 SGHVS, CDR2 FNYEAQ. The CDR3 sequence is CASSQDSPRNTYNEQFF. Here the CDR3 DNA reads TGTGCCAGCAGCCAGGACTCGCCACGGAACACCTACAATGAGCAGTTCTTC.

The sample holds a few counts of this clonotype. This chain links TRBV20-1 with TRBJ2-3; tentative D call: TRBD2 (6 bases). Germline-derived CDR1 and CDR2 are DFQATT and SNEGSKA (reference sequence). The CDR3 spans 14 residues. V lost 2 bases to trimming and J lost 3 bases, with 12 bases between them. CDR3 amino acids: CSARRGSGTDTQYF. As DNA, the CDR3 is TGCAGTGCTAGACGGGGGAGCGGAACAGATACGCAGTATTTT.

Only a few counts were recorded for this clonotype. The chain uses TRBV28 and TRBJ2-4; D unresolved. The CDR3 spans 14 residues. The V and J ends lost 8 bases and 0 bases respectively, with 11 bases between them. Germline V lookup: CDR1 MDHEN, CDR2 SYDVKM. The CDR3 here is CASAPTVAKNIQYF. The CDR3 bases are TGTGCCAGCGCCCCTACGGTAGCCAAAAACATTCAGTACTTC.

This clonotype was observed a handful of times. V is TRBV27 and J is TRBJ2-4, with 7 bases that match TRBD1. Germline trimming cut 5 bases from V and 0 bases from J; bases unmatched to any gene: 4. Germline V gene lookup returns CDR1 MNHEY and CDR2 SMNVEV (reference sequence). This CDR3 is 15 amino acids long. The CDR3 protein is CASSRQGLAKNIQYF. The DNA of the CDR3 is TGTGCCAGCAGTCGACAGGGATTAGCCAAAAACATTCAGTACTTC.

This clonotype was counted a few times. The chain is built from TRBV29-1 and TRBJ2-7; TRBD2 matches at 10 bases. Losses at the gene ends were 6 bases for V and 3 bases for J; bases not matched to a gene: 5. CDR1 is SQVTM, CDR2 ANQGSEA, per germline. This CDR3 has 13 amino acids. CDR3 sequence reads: CSVTRTSGYEQYF. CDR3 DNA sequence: TGCAGCGTGACGAGGACTAGCGGCTACGAGCAGTACTTC.

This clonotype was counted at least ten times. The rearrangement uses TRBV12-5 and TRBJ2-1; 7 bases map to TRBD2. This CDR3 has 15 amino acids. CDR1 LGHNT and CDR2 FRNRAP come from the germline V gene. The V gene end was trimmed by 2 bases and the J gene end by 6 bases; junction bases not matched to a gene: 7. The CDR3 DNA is TGTGCTAGTGGTTTGCTGGCGGGAGCTTCCAATGAGCAGTTCTTC. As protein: CASGLLAGASNEQFF.

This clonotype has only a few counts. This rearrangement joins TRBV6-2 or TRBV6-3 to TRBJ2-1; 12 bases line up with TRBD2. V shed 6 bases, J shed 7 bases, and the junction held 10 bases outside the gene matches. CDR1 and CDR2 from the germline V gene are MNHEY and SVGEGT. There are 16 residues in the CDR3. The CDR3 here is CASSRTSGTSRNEQFF. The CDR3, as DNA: TGTGCCAGCAGCCGGACTAGCGGGACCTCCCGGAATGAGCAGTTCTTC.

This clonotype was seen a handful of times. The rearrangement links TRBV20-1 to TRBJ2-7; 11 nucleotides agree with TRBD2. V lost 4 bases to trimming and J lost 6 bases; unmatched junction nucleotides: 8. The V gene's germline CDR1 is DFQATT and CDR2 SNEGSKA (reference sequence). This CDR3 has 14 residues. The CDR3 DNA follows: TGCAGTGCTACTCTTAGCGGGGGGGGCTTCGAGCAGTACGTC. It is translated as CSATLSGGGFEQYV.

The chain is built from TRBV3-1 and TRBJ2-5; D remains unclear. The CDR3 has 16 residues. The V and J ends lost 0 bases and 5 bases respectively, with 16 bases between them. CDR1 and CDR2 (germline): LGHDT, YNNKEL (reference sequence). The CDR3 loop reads CASSQDPYRTPETQYF. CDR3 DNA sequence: TGTGCCAGCAGCCAAGATCCTTACCGCACCCCGGAGACCCAGTACTTC.

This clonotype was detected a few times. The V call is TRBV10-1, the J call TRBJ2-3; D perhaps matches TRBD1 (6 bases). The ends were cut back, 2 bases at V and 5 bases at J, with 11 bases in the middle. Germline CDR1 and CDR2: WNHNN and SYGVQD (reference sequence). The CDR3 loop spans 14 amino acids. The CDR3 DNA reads TGCGCCAGCAGTGAGGGGGGCCGGGAAGATACGCAGTATTTT. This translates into CASSEGGREDTQYF.

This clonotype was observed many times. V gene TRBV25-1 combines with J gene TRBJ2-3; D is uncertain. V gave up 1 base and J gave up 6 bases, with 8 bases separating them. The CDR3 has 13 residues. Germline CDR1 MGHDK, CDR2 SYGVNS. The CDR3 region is CASSESGSDTQYF. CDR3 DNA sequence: TGTGCCAGCAGTGAATCTGGGTCGGATACGCAGTATTTT.